Presented here are 28 T cell receptor beta chains from one specimen sequenced in a study of metastatic and nonmetastatic thyroid tumors. Nobody among the patients had been given any treatment before thyroid surgery. TCRdb re-called the PCR reads via MiXCR. The sample lists around 14,000 clones, more than 20% seen once, with approximately 11% in the top ten. What was sequenced was tumor tissue. These receptors all come from a female donor with papillary thyroid cancer or a benign thyroid nodule (not recorded which). Some clones in this sample may be carry-over from other donors' samples.

The chain couples TRBV6-2 or TRBV6-3 to TRBJ2-7; D is unclear. Looked up from germline, CDR1 is MNHEY and CDR2 is SVGEGT. V lost 10 bases, J lost 3 bases, and 10 bases lay in between. CDR3 size: 11 residues. In nucleotides, the CDR3 is TGTGCCATCATGTGTAGCTACGAGCAGTACTTC. Its protein is CAIMCSYEQYF.

This clone was observed a few times. This chain joins TRBV12-3 or TRBV12-4 and TRBJ1-5; no clear D gene. This CDR3 comprises 11 residues. V lost 5 bases, J lost 6 bases, and 5 bases lay in between. This CDR3 is CASSLSQPQHF. Here the CDR3 DNA reads TGTGCCAGCAGTCTTAGTCAGCCCCAGCATTTT.

Many counts were recorded for this clone. V gene TRBV2 combines with J gene TRBJ2-7; D is unresolved. Germline CDR1 reads SNHLY; CDR2 reads FYNNEI. The CDR3 length is 16 residues. Between the trimmed V and J ends, which lost 7 bases and 0 bases, there was a span of 19 bases. In DNA, the CDR3 is TGTGCCAGCAAAAGGGTGAGAACACCGAGCTCCTACGAGCAGTACTTC. It is translated as CASKRVRTPSSYEQYF.

This clone is judged medium-sized. The chain uses TRBV2 and TRBJ2-7; the D gene could be TRBD1 or TRBD2 (5 bases each). Germline loops: CDR1 SNHLY, CDR2 FYNNEI. V lost 7 bases to trimming and J lost 3 bases, with 16 bases between them. This CDR3 is 14 amino acids long. The CDR3 protein is CASTPRGGGYEQYF. CDR3 nucleotide sequence: TGTGCCAGCACCCCTCGGGGTGGGGGCTACGAGCAGTACTTC.

This clone is categorized as medium-sized. This sample also contains other DNA sequences that code for the same CDR3. This chain uses TRBV12-3 or TRBV12-4 with TRBJ2-2; D is unclear. The CDR3 totals 15 residues. V was cut by 2 bases and J by 1 base, with 8 bases left in between. The CDR3 protein is CASSLSARNTGELFF. CDR3 DNA: TGTGCCAGCAGTTTATCTGCGAGGAACACCGGGGAGCTGTTTTTT.

This clone has at least ten counts. The genes are TRBV9 and TRBJ1-1; tentatively, D is TRBD1 (5 bases). The CDR3 is 13 amino acids. The V end lost 4 bases, the J end lost 4 bases, and 11 bases lay between the germline ends. Germline CDR1 SGDLS, CDR2 YYNGEE. The CDR3: CASSQQDFTEAFF. For the CDR3, the DNA is TGTGCCAGCAGCCAACAGGATTTCACTGAAGCTTTCTTT.

The chain has TRBV11-1 and TRBJ1-1; D call uncertain. Germline CDR1 reads SGHAT; CDR2 reads FQDESV (reference sequence). Trimming shortened V by 7 bases and J by 5 bases, and 23 bases separated the two germline ends. The CDR3 covers 16 residues. The CDR3 DNA follows: TGTGCCAGCATACTAAGCGTTGCCCCAGTTACAACTGAAGCTTTCTTT. Its translation is CASILSVAPVTTEAFF. The full variable domain, with the rest looked up from reference TRBV11-1 and TRBJ1-1, is EAEVAQSPRYKITEKSQAVAFWCDPISGHATLYWYRQILGQGPELLVQFQDESVVDDSQLPKDRFSAERLKGVDSTLKIQPAELGDSAMYLCASILSVAPVTTEAFFGQGTRLTVV.

Notes on this clone: Germline is not matched at one junction end, which may reflect a read error. The CDR3 reads CASILSGRTVELFF. The CDR3 bases are TGTGCCAGCATTTTATCAGGTCGGACCGTGGAGCTGTTTTTT. V gene TRBV27 combines with J gene TRBJ2-2; D uncertain. The CDR3 covers 14 residues. Germline lookup yields CDR1 MNHEY and CDR2 SMNVEV (reference sequence).

This clone has more than one count but fewer than ten. This rearrangement joins TRBV6-6 to TRBJ1-1; possibly TRBD1 for D (5 bases). The CDR3 has 14 amino acids. Germline-derived CDR1 and CDR2 are MNHNY and SVGAGI (reference sequence). V shed 4 bases and J shed 4 bases, with 13 bases lying between them. CDR3: CASSSSRVGTEAFF. Here the CDR3 DNA reads TGTGCCAGCAGTTCCTCCAGGGTTGGCACTGAAGCTTTCTTT.

V and J are TRBV30 and TRBJ1-3; TRBD1 aligns across 9 bases. Germline CDR1 reads GTSNPN; CDR2 reads SVGIG (reference sequence). The CDR3 is made up of 15 amino acids. J was trimmed by 7 bases and V by 0 bases; bases with no gene match: 7. DNA of the CDR3: TGTGCCTGGAGTGTAAAGGGGACAGGGAAGAACACCATATATTTT. This sequence encodes CAWSVKGTGKNTIYF.

The chain carries TRBV30 and TRBJ2-7; D gene ambiguous. Germline CDR1 is GTSNPN and CDR2 is SVGIG (reference sequence). The length of the CDR3 is 13 residues. V lost 0 bases and J 3 bases, leaving 9 bases between the germline ends. CDR3 residues: CAWSVRAHYEQYF. CDR3 DNA: TGTGCCTGGAGTGTAAGGGCACACTACGAGCAGTACTTC.

This clone is medium-sized in the sample. The V gene is TRBV20-1, the J gene TRBJ2-3; D might be TRBD1 (6 bases). Trimming removed 5 bases from V and 2 bases from J, with 23 bases in between. Germline CDR1 reads DFQATT; CDR2 reads SNEGSKA (reference sequence). This CDR3 spans 17 amino acids. CDR3 protein: CSARLVSSGDITDTQYF. CDR3 nucleotides: TGCAGTGCTCGTTTGGTTTCGTCTGGGGACATCACAGATACGCAGTATTTT.

By sample share, this clone is medium-sized (0.01 to 0.1%). The DNA for the CDR3 is TGTGCCAGCAGTTTGTATGGGGAAGAGACCCAGTACTTC. This translates into CASSLYGEETQYF. J is TRBJ2-5 and V is TRBV28; D uncertain. CDR1 MDHEN and CDR2 SYDVKM come from the germline V gene. V was pared by 3 bases and J by 3 bases, with 8 bases between. The CDR3 has 13 amino acids.

This clone was seen a handful of times. This chain links TRBV15 with TRBJ1-2; D may be TRBD1 (6 bases). Germline V gene lookup returns CDR1 LNHNV and CDR2 YYDKDF (reference sequence). The ends were cut back, 0 bases at V and 4 bases at J, with 12 bases in the middle. The CDR3 has 15 amino acids. CDR3 in amino acids: CATSREGGAAYGYTF. As DNA, the CDR3 is TGTGCCACCAGCAGAGAGGGGGGGGCAGCCTATGGCTACACCTTC.

This clone was counted ten times or more. A much larger clone lies a single base off, so this may be a read error. This chain links TRBV18 with TRBJ1-4; D is possibly TRBD1 (6 bases). Looked up from germline, CDR1 is KGHSH and CDR2 is LQKENI. The CDR3 totals 14 residues. CDR3 nucleotide sequence: TGTGCCAGCCGTGTGGGGGGCACTAGTGAAAAACTGTTTTTT. Translation: CASRVGGTSEKLFF.

The V call is TRBV3-1, the J call TRBJ2-1; 13 positions match TRBD2. Trimming at V came to 1 base and at J to 3 bases, leaving 6 bases not matched to a gene. From germline, CDR1 is LGHDT and CDR2 YNNKEL (reference sequence). The CDR3 is 18 amino acids. In DNA form, the CDR3 reads TGTGCCAGCAGCCAAGCAGGGGGGACTAGCGGGATCTACAATGAGCAGTTCTTC. It encodes CASSQAGGTSGIYNEQFF.

About this clone: This may stem from a read error, because a much larger clone lies one nucleotide away. The identical CDR3 is also encoded by other nucleotide sequences in the sample. This chain joins TRBV7-3 and TRBJ2-1; D may correspond to TRBD1 or TRBD2 (6 bases each). Trimming cost V 5 bases and J 0 bases, with 17 bases left between them. This CDR3 has 17 residues. Germline V gives CDR1 SGHTA, CDR2 FQGTGA. CDR3 in amino acids: CASSLIGGLNSYNEQFF. The CDR3 DNA follows: TGTGCCAGCAGCCTAATAGGGGGACTTAACTCCTACAATGAGCAGTTCTTC.

The chain links TRBV5-1 to TRBJ1-1, with TRBD1 identical over 9 bases. Germline lookup yields CDR1 SGHRS and CDR2 YFSETQ. The CDR3 spans 16 residues. J lost 4 bases, V lost 2 bases, and 9 bases had no gene match. The chain's CDR3 is CASSFWGQGRSTEAFF. CDR3 nucleotide sequence: TGCGCCAGCAGCTTTTGGGGACAGGGAAGGAGCACTGAAGCTTTCTTT.

This clone was observed at least ten times. V gene TRBV7-3 combines with J gene TRBJ2-5; 7 bases are a match to TRBD1. The V gene end was trimmed by 1 base and the J gene end by 1 base; junction bases not matched to a gene: 3. The length of the CDR3 is 15 residues. Germline assignment: CDR1 SGHTA and CDR2 FQGTGA. The CDR3 spells CASSLIPGGQETQYF. The CDR3 nucleotides are TGTGCCAGCAGCTTAATTCCAGGGGGCCAAGAGACCCAGTACTTC.

V gene TRBV14 combines with J gene TRBJ2-1; possibly TRBD2 for D (5 bases). V was clipped by 2 bases and J by 5 bases, with 13 bases between them. Germline V lookup: CDR1 SGHDN, CDR2 FVKESK. The length of the CDR3 is 15 residues. The CDR3 nucleotides read TGTGCCAGCAGCCAAAAGTGGGAGTATAACAATGAGCAGTTCTTC. It encodes CASSQKWEYNNEQFF. The entire variable domain, with the rest obtained from reference TRBV14 and TRBJ2-1, is as follows: EAGVTQFPSHSVIEKGQTVTLRCDPISGHDNLYWYRRVMGKEIKFLLHFVKESKQDESGMPNNRFLAERTGGTYSTLKVQPAELEDSGVYFCASSQKWEYNNEQFFGPGTRLTVL.

This clone was counted a single time. One end of the junction fails to match germline, which may point to a read error. The chain carries TRBV5-6 and TRBJ1-2; D is possibly TRBD1 (5 bases). Germline V gene sequence: CDR1 SGHDT, CDR2 YYEEEE. The CDR3 runs to 13 residues. CDR3 amino acids: CASSRLGVHGYTF. In DNA, the CDR3 is TGTGCCAGCAGCCGCCTAGGGGTACATGGCTACACATTC.

The V and J genes are TRBV24-1 and TRBJ2-7; 7 nucleotides match TRBD1. The CDR3 has 15 amino acids. After removal of 4 bases from V and 2 bases from J, the junction contained 7 bases not matched to a gene. Germline V gene sequence: CDR1 KGHDR, CDR2 SFDVKD. The CDR3 DNA reads TGTGCCACCAGTGACGGGACAGTGTGTACCTACGAGCAGTACTTC. Amino acids: CATSDGTVCTYEQYF.

In its sample, this clone was seen a few times. The chain carries TRBV6-4 and TRBJ2-3, with D possibly being TRBD1 (5 bases). The CDR3 is 15 amino acids. V was cut by 5 bases and J by 0 bases, with 12 bases left in between. Germline CDR1 is MRHNA and CDR2 is SNTAGT. CDR3 residues: CASSRDGQSTDTQYF. The CDR3 DNA is TGTGCCAGCAGTCGAGATGGACAAAGCACAGATACGCAGTATTTT.

This clone was detected once. The chain joins TRBV9 to TRBJ2-1, with 10 bases that match TRBD2. Trimming removed 4 bases from V and 8 bases from J; junction bases left unmatched: 9. The CDR3 has 15 residues. The V gene's germline CDR1 is SGDLS and CDR2 YYNGEE. The CDR3 bases are TGTGCCAGCAGCCATAGCGGGGGGTCTGCCCATGAGCAGTTCTTC. Its translation is CASSHSGGSAHEQFF.

In this sample, this clone turned up many times. V and J are TRBV5-6 and TRBJ1-1; D may be TRBD1 (6 bases). The V end lost 6 bases, the J end lost 6 bases, and 18 bases lay between the germline ends. The CDR3 spans 14 residues. Germline V gene data show CDR1 as SGHDT and CDR2 as YYEEEE. CDR3 bases: TGTGCCAGCAATCTGGGGGGCTTGGGCCCTGAAGCTTTCTTT. It specifies CASNLGGLGPEAFF.

This clone was seen only a few times. This chain connects TRBV6-6 to TRBJ1-2, with 9 bases that match TRBD1. Per the germline V gene, CDR1 is MNHNY and CDR2 is SVGAGI (reference sequence). The CDR3 is 15 residues long. The V gene end was trimmed by 2 bases and the J gene end by 7 bases; junction bases not matched to a gene: 8. CDR3 in amino acids: CASSYLTGGGRGYTF. CDR3 nucleotide sequence: TGTGCCAGCAGTTACCTCACAGGGGGCGGGCGTGGCTACACCTTC.

By sample fraction, this clone is medium-sized. This chain uses TRBV20-1 with TRBJ2-7, with 12 bases aligning to TRBD2. J gave up 6 bases and V 0 bases, and 9 bases lay outside the gene matches. The CDR3 runs to 16 residues. CDR1 and CDR2 (germline): DFQATT, SNEGSKA (reference sequence). The CDR3 DNA is TGCAGTGCTAGAGATTCTAGCGGGAGGGCCATCAGCGAGCAGTACTTC. The encoded protein is CSARDSSGRAISEQYF.

Comment on this clone: A read error is possible here, since a much larger clone lies one base away. Other DNA sequences of this sample code for an identical CDR3. This chain uses TRBV2 with TRBJ2-3; D might be TRBD1 (6 bases). V lost 7 bases and J 0 bases, leaving 14 bases between the germline ends. In germline, CDR1 is SNHLY, CDR2 FYNNEI. The CDR3 sequence is 15 residues long. The CDR3 region is CASTPGDSSTDTQYF. DNA for the CDR3: TGTGCCAGCACCCCAGGGGATTCTAGCACAGATACGCAGTATTTT. Full variable domain (remainder filled in from reference TRBV2 and TRBJ2-3): EPEVTQTPSHQVTQMGQEVILRCVPISNHLYFYWYRQILGQKVEFLVSFYNNEISEKSEIFDDQFSVERPDGSNFTLKIRSTKLEDSAMYFCASTPGDSSTDTQYFGPGTRLTVL.